This passage covers 12 T cell receptor beta chains from one sample sequenced in a study. A single record per CDR3 protein comes from TCRdb applying MiXCR to the 5' RACE reads. This table holds 30,000 or so distinct CDR3 sequences, around a quarter found once. Input material: memory CD4+ T cells sorted from blood. Subset indicated: memory CD4+ T cells, CD4+CD45RO+CD25-. Receptor source: a female donor with breast cancer.

Concerning this clonotype: Likely a read error: the CDR3 ends without its conserved phenylalanine or tryptophan. The chain carries TRBV6-1 and TRBJ2-2; TRBD2 aligns across 11 bases. The CDR3 is made up of 15 amino acids. Per the germline V gene, CDR1 is MNHNS and CDR2 is SASEGT. Trimming took 3 bases from V and 7 from J; bases not matched to a gene: 4. Here the CDR3 reads CASSDPGTSGGELFS. The CDR3 coding sequence is TGTGCCAGCAGTGACCCCGGGACTAGCGGCGGGGAGCTGTTTTCT.

This clonotype has a count of ten or more. The V call is TRBV12-3 or TRBV12-4, the J call TRBJ2-7; D call uncertain. Deletions cut 3 bases from V and 1 base from J, with 10 bases between. This CDR3 spans 14 amino acids. CDR3 sequence (DNA): TGTGCCAGCAGTTTTAAGACCTCGTCCTACGAGCAGTACTTC. It encodes CASSFKTSSYEQYF.

By proportion, this clonotype is medium-sized. The chain uses TRBV4-1 and TRBJ1-5; no reliable D call. V was clipped by 2 bases and J by 1 base, with 9 bases between them. Germline V gives CDR1 MGHRA, CDR2 YSYEKL. CDR3 length equals 15 residues. The CDR3 reads CASSQRTPSNQPQHF. CDR3 sequence (DNA): TGCGCCAGCAGCCAAAGAACACCCAGCAATCAGCCCCAGCATTTT.

This clonotype was seen ten or more times. The germline gene is not matched at one end of the junction; a read error may be the cause. The chain is built from TRBV27 and TRBJ1-5; 10 bases align to TRBD1. CDR3 length: 15 residues. Germline V gene lookup returns CDR1 MNHEY and CDR2 SMNVEV (reference sequence). The CDR3 DNA reads as TGCGCCAGCAGCTCGGGACAGGGGCGGAATCAGCCCCAGCATTTT. It specifies CASSSGQGRNQPQHF.

This clonotype appeared many times. The V call is TRBV9, the J call TRBJ2-7, with 10 positions matching TRBD2. This CDR3 spans 15 amino acids. The V segment lost 0 bases and the J segment 6 bases; nucleotides outside the gene matches: 6. Germline V gene lookup returns CDR1 SGDLS and CDR2 YYNGEE. The CDR3 loop is CASSVASSGRGEQYF. CDR3 bases: TGTGCCAGCAGCGTAGCTTCTAGCGGGAGAGGCGAGCAGTACTTC.

Only a few counts were recorded for this clonotype. V usage is TRBV6-1 and J usage is TRBJ2-7; the D is unclear. Germline assignment: CDR1 MNHNS and CDR2 SASEGT. V lost 4 bases and J lost 1, with 8 bases in between. The CDR3 is 13 residues long. The CDR3 region is CASSVAGSYEQYF. The CDR3 coding sequence is TGTGCCAGCAGTGTTGCAGGTTCCTACGAGCAGTACTTC.

The sample holds a few counts of this clonotype. The J gene is TRBJ1-4, the V gene TRBV5-1, with 7 bases matching TRBD1. The length of the CDR3 is 16 residues. V shed 5 bases and J 1 base; nucleotides not matched to a gene: 8. Germline CDR1 is SGHRS and CDR2 is YFSETQ. CDR3 sequence: CASSRQGTGTNEKLFF. The CDR3 DNA reads as TGCGCCAGCAGTCGACAGGGAACGGGAACTAATGAAAAACTGTTTTTT.

CDR3 nucleotide sequence: TGTGCCAGCAGTCGGGGGGACACAGGGGACTATGGCTACACCTTC. Amino acid sequence: CASSRGDTGDYGYTF. V usage is TRBV28 and J usage is TRBJ1-2, with 7 positions matching TRBD1. With V trimmed by 5 bases and J by 3 bases, 9 bases remained unmatched. Germline CDR1 MDHEN, CDR2 SYDVKM. This CDR3 spans 15 amino acids.

Many counts were recorded for this clonotype. The chain links TRBV7-9 to TRBJ1-1; D not resolved. Germline V gene lookup returns CDR1 SEHNR and CDR2 FQNEAQ (reference sequence). Trimming took off 5 bases at V and 0 bases at J, with 10 bases between the two ends. The CDR3 covers 14 residues. In DNA, the CDR3 is TGTGCCAGCAGCAACAGACACGTGAACACTGAAGCTTTCTTT. Protein product: CASSNRHVNTEAFF.

In its sample, this clonotype was seen many times. The chain employs TRBV28 and TRBJ2-6, with D possibly being TRBD2 (6 bases). The V end was cut by 6 bases, the J end by 2 bases, with 20 bases between. The germline CDR1 and CDR2 sequences are MDHEN and SYDVKM. The CDR3 sequence is 18 residues long. The CDR3 protein is CASRGLISPGTGANVLTF. CDR3 DNA sequence: TGTGCCAGCAGGGGACTGATATCCCCGGGCACTGGGGCCAACGTCCTGACTTTC.

The CDR3 protein is CASKGGREKLFF. The DNA for the CDR3 is TGTGCCAGCAAAGGGGGCCGGGAAAAACTGTTTTTT. This chain joins TRBV6-5 and TRBJ1-4; TRBD1 matches 7 bases. The CDR3 length is 12 residues. The germline gives CDR1 MNHEY, CDR2 SVGAGI. V lost 7 bases and J lost 8; bases outside the gene matches: 4.

This clonotype was seen just once. V is TRBV3-1 and J is TRBJ1-6, with D uncertain. The CDR3 runs to 15 residues. V lost 5 bases and J lost 0, with 8 bases in between. Germline loops: CDR1 LGHDT, CDR2 YNNKEL (reference sequence). The CDR3 loop is CASSEARSYNSPLHF. The CDR3 DNA reads TGTGCCAGCAGCGAAGCGCGCTCCTATAATTCACCCCTCCACTTT.